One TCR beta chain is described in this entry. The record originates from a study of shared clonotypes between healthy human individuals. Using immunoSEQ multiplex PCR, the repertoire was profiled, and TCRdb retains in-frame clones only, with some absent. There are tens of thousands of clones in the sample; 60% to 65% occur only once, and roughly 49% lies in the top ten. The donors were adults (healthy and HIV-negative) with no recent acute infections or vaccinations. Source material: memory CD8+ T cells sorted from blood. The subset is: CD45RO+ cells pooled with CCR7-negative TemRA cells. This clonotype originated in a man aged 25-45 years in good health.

CDR3 amino acids: CASSLGVHRGSTDTQYF. The CDR3 DNA follows: TGTGCCAGCAGCCTCGGCGTCCACAGGGGTAGCACAGATACGCAGTATTTT. This chain connects TRBV7-2 to TRBJ2-3; TRBD1 matches 7 bases. The CDR3 is 17 amino acids. The V gene end was trimmed by 5 bases and the J gene end by 0 bases; junction bases not matched to a gene: 11. Germline CDR1 SGHTA, CDR2 FQGNSA.